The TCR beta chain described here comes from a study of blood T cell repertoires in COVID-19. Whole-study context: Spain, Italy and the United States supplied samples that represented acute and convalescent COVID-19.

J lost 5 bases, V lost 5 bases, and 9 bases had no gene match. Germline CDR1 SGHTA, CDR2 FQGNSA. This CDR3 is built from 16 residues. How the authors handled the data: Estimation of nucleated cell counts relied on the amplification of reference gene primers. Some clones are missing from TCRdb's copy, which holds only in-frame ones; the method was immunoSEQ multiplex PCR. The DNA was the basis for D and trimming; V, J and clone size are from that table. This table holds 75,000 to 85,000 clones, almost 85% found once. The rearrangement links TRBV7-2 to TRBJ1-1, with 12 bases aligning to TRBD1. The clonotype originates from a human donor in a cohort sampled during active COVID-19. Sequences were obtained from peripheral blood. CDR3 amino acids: CASSLVGQGARTEAFF. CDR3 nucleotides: TGTGCCAGCAGCCTGGTGGGACAGGGGGCGAGAACTGAAGCTTTCTTT.